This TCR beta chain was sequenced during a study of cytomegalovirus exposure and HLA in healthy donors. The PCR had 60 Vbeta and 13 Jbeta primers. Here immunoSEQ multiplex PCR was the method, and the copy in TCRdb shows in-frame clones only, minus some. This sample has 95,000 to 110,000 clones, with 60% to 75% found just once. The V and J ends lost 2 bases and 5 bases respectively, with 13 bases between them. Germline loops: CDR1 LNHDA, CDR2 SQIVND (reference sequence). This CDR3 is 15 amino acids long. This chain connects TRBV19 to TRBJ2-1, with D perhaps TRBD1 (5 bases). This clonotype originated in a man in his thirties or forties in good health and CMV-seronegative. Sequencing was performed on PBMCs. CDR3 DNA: TGTGCCAGTAGTATAATACAGGCCCGGGACAATGAGCAGTTCTTC. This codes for CASSIIQARDNEQFF.